This TCR beta chain was sequenced in a study of cytomegalovirus exposure and HLA in healthy donors. Whole-study findings and limits: It was 164 TCR beta chains that were listed as cytomegalovirus-associated. As confirmed in vitro, three CMV-associated chains were specific for CMV antigens.

Assay: immunoSEQ multiplex PCR; the TCRdb copy retains only in-frame clones and omits some. The sample yields more than 150,000 clones, 88% seen once. Of note for this clone: Its antigen is not known.

Deletions cut 4 bases from V and 7 bases from J, with 15 bases between. The CDR3 extends over 15 amino acids. Germline CDR1 SGDLS, CDR2 YYNGEE. The sequenced sample consisted of PBMCs. The genes are TRBV9 and TRBJ1-6; D unclear. The sequence came from a man aged 18-30 years in good health and CMV-seronegative. The CDR3 protein is CASSHPSGVNSPLHF. In nucleotides, the CDR3 is TGTGCCAGCAGCCACCCTAGCGGCGTCAATTCACCCCTCCACTTT.